This is a list of T cell receptor beta chains from one sample in a study of cytomegalovirus exposure and HLA in healthy donors. Here immunoSEQ multiplex PCR was the method, and the copy in TCRdb shows in-frame clones only, minus some. The table records around 120,000 clones, 75% to 85% of them present only once. Sequencing used PBMCs. Source of these receptors: a male donor in good health and CMV-seropositive. Each CDR3 is given with its conserved first and last residue. Fields, in order: V gene, clone size, CDR3 length, D gene, J gene, CDR3 protein, CDR3 DNA. D genes are given only for firm matches. Only some rows state a clone size, as once, few, many or a class for expanded clones.

TRBV13,NA,19,NA,TRBJ2-1,CASSSTTRSWPNSYNEQFF,TGTGCCAGCAGCTCAACGACTAGAAGTTGGCCGAACTCCTACAATGAGCAGTTCTTC
TRBV28,once,16,TRBD1,TRBJ1-1,CAGSSDRGPMNTEAFF,TGTGCCGGCAGTTCTGACAGGGGCCCCATGAACACTGAAGCTTTCTTT
TRBV7-2,NA,15,TRBD1,TRBJ1-1,CASSRRTGRNTEAFF,TGTGCCAGCAGCCGACGGACAGGGAGGAACACTGAAGCTTTCTTT
TRBV7-9,once,15,NA,TRBJ2-1,CASSYRESSYNEQFF,TGTGCCAGCAGCTACCGTGAGAGCTCCTACAATGAGCAGTTCTTC
TRBV28,NA,13,TRBD1,TRBJ2-1,CASGQGRENEQFF,TGTGCCAGCGGACAGGGCAGGGAGAATGAGCAGTTCTTC
TRBV7-3,NA,14,NA,TRBJ1-1,CASSLNAENTEAFF,TGTGCCAGCAGCTTAAATGCAGAGAACACTGAAGCTTTCTTT
TRBV4-3,NA,19,TRBD2,TRBJ2-7,CASSPPPLAGGYSGYEQYF,TGCGCCAGCAGCCCGCCCCCACTAGCGGGAGGCTACTCGGGCTACGAGCAGTACTTC
TRBV28,NA,10,NA,TRBJ2-3,CATFGDTQYF,TGTGCCACCTTCGGAGATACGCAGTATTTT
TRBV5-1,NA,16,NA,TRBJ2-2,CASSSYTSPGTGELFF,TGCGCCAGCAGCTCCTACACTAGCCCGGGGACCGGGGAGCTGTTTTTT
TRBV5-8,once,16,TRBD1,TRBJ2-6,CASSSGQGTGANVLTF,TGTGCCAGCAGCTCGGGACAGGGGACTGGGGCCAACGTCCTGACTTTC
TRBV27,NA,16,NA,TRBJ2-6,CASSPLGVAGANVLTF,TGTGCCAGCAGCCCCCTCGGGGTGGCTGGGGCCAACGTCCTGACTTTC
TRBV4-1,NA,22,NA,TRBJ1-5,CASSQDKKLAGGISKSNQPQHF,TGCGCCAGCAGCCAAGATAAAAAATTAGCGGGGGGCATTTCGAAGAGCAATCAGCCCCAGCATTTT
TRBV15,few,14,NA,TRBJ2-1,CATRDTLSYNEQFF,TGTGCCACCCGGGACACACTTTCCTACAATGAGCAGTTCTTC
TRBV7-3,few,14,TRBD2,TRBJ2-1,CASSPGTSGTEQFF,TGTGCCAGCAGCCCCGGGACTAGCGGGACTGAGCAGTTCTTC
TRBV23-1,NA,16,TRBD1,TRBJ2-5,CASSQGPGTEQETQYF,TGCGCCAGCAGTCAGGGCCCCGGGACAGAACAAGAGACCCAGTACTTC
TRBV16,NA,13,NA,TRBJ2-7,CASSPTGPYEQYF,TGTGCCAGCAGCCCGACAGGCCCTTACGAGCAGTACTTC
TRBV9,NA,16,TRBD1,TRBJ1-1,CAGSPLATGGRTEAFF,TGTGCCGGCAGCCCACTCGCAACAGGGGGTAGGACTGAAGCTTTCTTT
TRBV11-2,NA,20,TRBD2,TRBJ2-3,CASSLDGAGREGQDADTQYF,TGTGCCAGCAGCTTAGATGGCGCTGGGCGGGAGGGTCAGGATGCAGATACGCAGTATTTT
TRBV6-5,NA,15,TRBD2,TRBJ2-5,CASSLGTSGRGTQYF,TGTGCCAGCAGTTTGGGGACTAGCGGCCGGGGGACCCAGTACTTC
TRBV27,NA,14,TRBD2,TRBJ2-7,CASSPGTSGYEQYF,TGTGCCAGCAGCCCCGGGACTAGCGGCTACGAGCAGTACTTC
TRBV15,NA,14,TRBD1,TRBJ1-1,CATSIDRVRTEAFF,TGTGCCACCAGCATCGACAGGGTGAGGACTGAAGCTTTCTTT
TRBV14,NA,15,NA,TRBJ2-7,CASSVTGTHRYEQYF,TGTGCCAGCAGCGTCACCGGGACTCACCGGTACGAGCAGTACTTC
TRBV27,NA,14,NA,TRBJ2-7,CASSRPGLLGEQYF,TGTGCCAGCAGTCGGCCGGGACTCCTGGGCGAGCAGTACTTC
TRBV6-5,once,15,TRBD2,TRBJ2-1,CASTPPLAGFNEQFF,TGTGCCAGCACCCCCCCCCTAGCGGGATTCAATGAGCAGTTCTTC
TRBV10-3,once,17,NA,TRBJ2-7,CAISESSGPYGPYEQYF,TGTGCCATCAGTGAGTCGAGCGGCCCTTACGGGCCCTACGAGCAGTACTTC
TRBV29-1,few,13,NA,TRBJ2-1,CSVVGAFSNEQFF,TGCAGCGTTGTAGGGGCTTTTAGCAATGAGCAGTTCTTC
TRBV19,few,17,TRBD1,TRBJ2-3,CASSIGDSRLFTDTQYF,TGTGCCAGTAGTATTGGGGACAGCCGCCTCTTCACAGATACGCAGTATTTT
TRBV25-1,NA,14,NA,TRBJ1-5,CASSEYGGNQPQHF,TGTGCCAGCAGTGAATACGGGGGGAATCAGCCCCAGCATTTT
TRBV28,NA,13,NA,TRBJ2-5,CASSFRTSETQYF,TGTGCCAGCAGTTTTCGGACTTCGGAGACCCAGTACTTC
TRBV7-6,few,13,NA,TRBJ2-1,CASSKGEPNEQFF,TGTGCCAGCAGCAAGGGAGAGCCCAATGAGCAGTTCTTC
TRBV15,NA,13,TRBD1,TRBJ2-7,CAASEDRGRVQYF,TGTGCCGCCAGCGAGGACAGGGGGCGTGTGCAGTACTTC
TRBV27,few,17,NA,TRBJ2-1,CASSVRVSRRPYNEQFF,TGTGCCAGCAGTGTCCGGGTCAGCCGACGCCCCTACAATGAGCAGTTCTTC
TRBV7-8,few,16,NA,TRBJ2-1,CASSSSRRATYNEQFF,TGTGCCAGCAGCTCTAGCCGGAGGGCCACCTACAATGAGCAGTTCTTC
TRBV9,NA,16,TRBD2,TRBJ2-2,CASSSVAGGPNGELFF,TGTGCCAGCAGCTCCGTAGCGGGAGGGCCGAACGGGGAGCTGTTTTTT
TRBV30,NA,19,NA,TRBJ1-2,CAWSVERPTRVFEDYGYTF,TGTGCCTGGAGTGTAGAGAGGCCCACTAGGGTGTTTGAGGACTATGGCTACACCTTC
TRBV30,once,16,NA,TRBJ1-1,CAWSPRAGLMNTEAFF,TGTGCCTGGAGTCCTCGGGCAGGGTTAATGAACACTGAAGCTTTCTTT
TRBV11-2,NA,14,TRBD1,TRBJ2-1,CASRPTGMVYEQFF,TGTGCCAGCAGGCCGACAGGGATGGTTTATGAGCAGTTCTTC
TRBV30,few,14,NA,TRBJ1-1,CAWSRGGADTEAFF,TGTGCCTGGAGTAGGGGGGGCGCGGACACTGAAGCTTTCTTT
TRBV7-2,once,13,TRBD1,TRBJ1-5,CASSPGGGQPQHF,TGTGCCAGCAGCCCAGGGGGCGGACAGCCCCAGCATTTT
TRBV10-3,NA,13,NA,TRBJ1-2,CAITGDTGYGYTF,TGTGCCATCACTGGGGACACCGGCTATGGCTACACCTTC
TRBV4-3,NA,14,NA,TRBJ2-1,CASSPEGGFNEQFF,TGCGCCAGCAGCCCGGAGGGTGGGTTCAATGAGCAGTTCTTC
TRBV5-1,once,13,TRBD2,TRBJ2-5,CASTAGYQETQYF,TGCGCATCGACAGCGGGGTACCAAGAGACCCAGTACTTC